The 2 T cell receptor beta chains listed next were all sequenced from one sample in a study of T cell repertoires in cytomegalovirus infection. TCRdb called the reads again in MiXCR, with one record for every CDR3 protein. Of about 300,000 distinct CDR3 sequences in the sample, about 23% were seen once. Material: PBMCs. The receptors here all came from a human donor in good health (CMV status not recorded). Some clones in this sample may be carry-over from other donors' samples.

This clonotype was seen at least ten times. The chain carries TRBV6-6 and TRBJ1-2, with TRBD1 matching 7 bases. Germline V gives CDR1 MNHNY, CDR2 SVGAGI (reference sequence). Unmatched junction bases numbered 8, after V lost 5 bases and J lost 2 bases. The CDR3 is made up of 15 amino acids. CDR3 nucleotide sequence: TGTGCCAGCAGTGTTTGGGGGACAGACAACTATGGCTACACCTTC. It translates to CASSVWGTDNYGYTF.

The sample holds one count of this clonotype. The chain uses TRBV20-1 and TRBJ1-2; D possibly corresponds to TRBD1 (6 bases). Germline V gene sequence: CDR1 DFQATT, CDR2 SNEGSKA (reference sequence). The CDR3 runs 12 residues. Trimming shortened V by 7 bases and J by 5 bases, and 14 bases separated the two germline ends. As DNA, the CDR3 is TGCAGTGGGGGATCGGACAGTTATGGCTACACCTTC. It is translated as CSGGSDSYGYTF.